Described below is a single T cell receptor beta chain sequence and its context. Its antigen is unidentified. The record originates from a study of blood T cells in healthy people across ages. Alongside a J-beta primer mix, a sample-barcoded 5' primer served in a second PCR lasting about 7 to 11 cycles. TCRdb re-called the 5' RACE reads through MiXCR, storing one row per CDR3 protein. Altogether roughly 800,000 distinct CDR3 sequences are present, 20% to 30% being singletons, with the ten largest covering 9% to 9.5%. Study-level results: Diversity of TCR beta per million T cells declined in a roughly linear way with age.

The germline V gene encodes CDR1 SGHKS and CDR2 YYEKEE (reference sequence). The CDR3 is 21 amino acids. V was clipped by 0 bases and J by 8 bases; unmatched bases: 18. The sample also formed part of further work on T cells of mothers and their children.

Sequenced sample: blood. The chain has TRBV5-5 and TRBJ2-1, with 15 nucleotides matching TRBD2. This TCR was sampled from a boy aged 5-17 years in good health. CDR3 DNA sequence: TGTGCCAGCAGCTTGGCCCCCGGACTAGCGGGAGGGGGAGTATTGGTTCATGAGCAGTTCTTC. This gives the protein CASSLAPGLAGGGVLVHEQFF.